This T cell receptor beta chain came from a study of early T cells in non-severe SARS-CoV-2 infection. Study-wide background: Chains from this unsorted whole-blood bulk RNA could not be paired.

This clonotype was detected only a few times. TCRdb re-derived calls from the 5' RACE reads in MiXCR, one entry per CDR3 protein. The table has about 64,000 distinct CDR3 sequences, about 17% seen once; the top ten hold 8% to 10%. This CDR3 is 14 amino acids long. CDR1 and CDR2 (germline): MNHEY, SMNVEV (reference sequence). The V and J ends lost 5 bases and 8 bases respectively, with 13 bases between them. The genes are TRBV27 and TRBJ1-6, with D possibly matching TRBD1 (5 bases). The source was whole blood, collected at baseline. The TCR originated in an adult who was a healthcare worker with PCR-confirmed SARS-CoV-2 infection or an uninfected control (not recorded which). The CDR3 protein is CASSERGFHSPLHF. The CDR3 coding sequence is TGTGCCAGCAGTGAAAGGGGCTTTCATTCACCCCTCCACTTT.